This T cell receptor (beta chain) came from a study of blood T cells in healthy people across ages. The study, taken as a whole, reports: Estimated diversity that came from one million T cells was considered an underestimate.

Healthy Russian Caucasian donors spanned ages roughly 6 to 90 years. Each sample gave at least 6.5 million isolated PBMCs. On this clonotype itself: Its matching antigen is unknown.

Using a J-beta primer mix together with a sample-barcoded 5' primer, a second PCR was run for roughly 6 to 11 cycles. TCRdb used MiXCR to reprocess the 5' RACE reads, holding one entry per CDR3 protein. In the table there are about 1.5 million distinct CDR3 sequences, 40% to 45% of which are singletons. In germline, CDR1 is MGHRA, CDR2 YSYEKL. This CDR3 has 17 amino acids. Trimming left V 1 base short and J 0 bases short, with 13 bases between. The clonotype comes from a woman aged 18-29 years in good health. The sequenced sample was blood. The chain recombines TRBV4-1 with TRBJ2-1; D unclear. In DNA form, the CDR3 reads TGCGCCAGCAGCCAAGTACTGACATTGAGCTCCTACAATGAGCAGTTCTTC. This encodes CASSQVLTLSSYNEQFF.